These 6 T cell receptor beta chains share one sample of origin, sequenced in a study of blood T cell repertoires in COVID-19. Produced via immunoSEQ multiplex PCR; TCRdb's table is partial and in-frame only. The repertoire includes about 370,000 clones, approximately 89% of them detected once, and around 1.7% sits in the top ten. The source material was PBMCs or T cells enriched from blood (not recorded which). All receptors come from a woman between 25 and 40 years old who had recovered from COVID-19.

V is TRBV3-1 (or the pseudogene TRBV3-2) and J is TRBJ2-1; no firm D call. The V end was cut by 3 bases, the J end by 0 bases, with 6 bases between. Looked up from germline, CDR1 is LGHDT and CDR2 is YNNKEL (reference sequence). The CDR3 is 14 amino acids. CDR3: CASSQPSSYNEQFF. The CDR3 bases are TGTGCCAGCAGCCAGCCTAGCTCCTACAATGAGCAGTTCTTC.

This rearrangement joins TRBV4-2 to TRBJ2-7; D gene uncertain. V shed 0 bases and J shed 6 bases, with 9 bases lying between them. The length of the CDR3 is 13 residues. From germline, CDR1 is LGHNA and CDR2 YNFKEQ. The DNA for the CDR3 is TGTGCCAGCAGCCAAGATCCTTACAGCGAGCAGTACTTC. This codes for CASSQDPYSEQYF.

The chain uses TRBV7-2 and TRBJ1-2, with D possibly TRBD1 on 6 matching bases. V gave up 2 bases and J gave up 0 bases, with 13 bases separating them. The CDR3 is 16 amino acids. Germline CDR1 and CDR2: SGHTA and FQGNSA. CDR3 coding DNA: TGTGCCAGCAGCTTAAGACAGGCCGCAGCTAACTATGGCTACACCTTC. This translates into CASSLRQAAANYGYTF.

This chain links TRBV9 with TRBJ1-2; D possibly corresponds to TRBD1 (6 bases). Germline lookup yields CDR1 SGDLS and CDR2 YYNGEE. The CDR3 is 15 residues long. The germline V and J ends were trimmed by 7 bases and 7 bases, with 23 bases remaining between them. The CDR3 bases are TGTGCCAGCCCAAATACTGCAAGGGGGGGCGGTGGCTACACCTTC. Amino acid sequence: CASPNTARGGGGYTF.

The V call is TRBV4-1, the J call TRBJ1-6, with D unclear. The CDR3 sequence is 17 residues long. Deletions cut 1 base from V and 8 bases from J, with 18 bases between. The V gene's germline CDR1 is MGHRA and CDR2 YSYEKL. Here the CDR3 DNA reads TGCGCCAGCAGCCAAGTTTTGGTTTCCCAGGTGGATTCACCCCTCCACTTT. Its protein product is CASSQVLVSQVDSPLHF.

In this sample, this clone turned up a few times. CDR3 amino acids: CASSLPGAGSYGYTF. The CDR3 DNA follows: TGTGCCAGCAGCTTACCAGGGGCTGGATCCTATGGCTACACCTTC. The chain uses TRBV7-9 and TRBJ1-2; D perhaps matches TRBD1 (6 bases). There are 15 residues in the CDR3. From germline, CDR1 is SEHNR and CDR2 FQNEAQ (reference sequence). The V end was cut by 2 bases, the J end by 4 bases, with 14 bases between.